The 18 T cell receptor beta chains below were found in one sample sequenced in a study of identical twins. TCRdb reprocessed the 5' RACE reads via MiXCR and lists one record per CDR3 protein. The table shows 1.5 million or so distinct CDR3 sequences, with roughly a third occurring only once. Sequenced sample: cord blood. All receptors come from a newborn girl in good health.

The CDR3 region is CATEGGGSWADTQYF. In DNA, the CDR3 is TGTGCCACGGAAGGCGGGGGTAGCTGGGCAGATACGCAGTATTTT. The chain uses TRBV3-1 and TRBJ2-3; TRBD2 matches 7 bases. Germline loops: CDR1 LGHDT, CDR2 YNNKEL (reference sequence). This CDR3 is built from 15 residues. The J segment lost 4 bases and the V segment lost 10 bases, leaving 14 bases of the junction unmatched.

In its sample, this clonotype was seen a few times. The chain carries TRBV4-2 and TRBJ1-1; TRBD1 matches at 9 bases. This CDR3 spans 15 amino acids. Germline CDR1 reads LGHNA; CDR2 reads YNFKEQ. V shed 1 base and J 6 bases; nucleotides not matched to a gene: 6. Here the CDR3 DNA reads TGTGCCAGCAGCCAAGCTACAGGGGGCCCTCCTGAAGCTTTCTTT. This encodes CASSQATGGPPEAFF.

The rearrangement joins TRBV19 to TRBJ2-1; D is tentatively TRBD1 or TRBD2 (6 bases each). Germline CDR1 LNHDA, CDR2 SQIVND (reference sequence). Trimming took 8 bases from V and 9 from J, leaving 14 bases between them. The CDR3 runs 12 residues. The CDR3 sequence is CASEIRGREQFF. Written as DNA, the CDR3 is TGTGCCAGTGAGATACGGGGGCGTGAGCAGTTCTTC.

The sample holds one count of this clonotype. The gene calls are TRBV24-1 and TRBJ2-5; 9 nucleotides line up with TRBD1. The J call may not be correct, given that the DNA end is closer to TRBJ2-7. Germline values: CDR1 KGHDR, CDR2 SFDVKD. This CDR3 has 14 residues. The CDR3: CATSDPWTGDEQYF. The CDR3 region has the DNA TGTGCCACCAGTGATCCGTGGACAGGGGACGAGCAGTACTTC.

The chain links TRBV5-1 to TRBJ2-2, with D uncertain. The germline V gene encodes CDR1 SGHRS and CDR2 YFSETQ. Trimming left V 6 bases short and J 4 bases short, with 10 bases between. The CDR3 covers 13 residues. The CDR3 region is CASKDGPTGELFF. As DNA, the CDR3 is TGCGCCAGCAAGGACGGCCCCACCGGGGAGCTGTTTTTT.

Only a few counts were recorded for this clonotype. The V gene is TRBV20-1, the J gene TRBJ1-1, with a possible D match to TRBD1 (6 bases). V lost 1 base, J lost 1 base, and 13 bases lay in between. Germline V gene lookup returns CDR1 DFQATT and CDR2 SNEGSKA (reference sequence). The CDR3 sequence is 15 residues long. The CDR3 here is CSARGDTGRNTEAFF. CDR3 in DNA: TGCAGTGCTAGAGGGGACACAGGGCGGAACACTGAAGCTTTCTTT.

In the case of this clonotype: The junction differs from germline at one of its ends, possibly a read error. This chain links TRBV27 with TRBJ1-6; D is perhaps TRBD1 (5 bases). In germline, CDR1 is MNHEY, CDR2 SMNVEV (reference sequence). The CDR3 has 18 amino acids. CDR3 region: CVSSPRGVLPRANSPLHF. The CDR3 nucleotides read TGTGTCAGCAGCCCTCGGGGGGTCCTCCCTCGGGCTAATTCACCCCTCCACTTT.

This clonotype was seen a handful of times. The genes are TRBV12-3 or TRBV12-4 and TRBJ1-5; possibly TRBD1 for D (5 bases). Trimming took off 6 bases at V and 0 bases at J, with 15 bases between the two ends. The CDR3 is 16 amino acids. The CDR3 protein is CASSQAQGHSNQPQHF. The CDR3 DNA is TGTGCCAGCAGCCAAGCCCAGGGTCATAGCAATCAGCCCCAGCATTTT.

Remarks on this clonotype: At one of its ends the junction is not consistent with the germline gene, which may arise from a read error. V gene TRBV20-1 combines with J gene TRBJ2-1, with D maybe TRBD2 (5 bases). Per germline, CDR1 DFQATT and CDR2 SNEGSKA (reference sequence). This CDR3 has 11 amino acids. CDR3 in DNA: TGCAGTGCTGACTATAGCAATGAGCAGTCCTTC. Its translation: CSADYSNEQSF.

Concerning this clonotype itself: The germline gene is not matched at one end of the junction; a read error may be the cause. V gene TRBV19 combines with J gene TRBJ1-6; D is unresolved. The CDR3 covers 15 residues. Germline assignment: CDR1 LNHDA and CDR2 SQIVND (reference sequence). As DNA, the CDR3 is TGTGCCAGTAGTATTAAACTGGTTTCAAATTCACCCCCCCACTTT. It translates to CASSIKLVSNSPPHF.

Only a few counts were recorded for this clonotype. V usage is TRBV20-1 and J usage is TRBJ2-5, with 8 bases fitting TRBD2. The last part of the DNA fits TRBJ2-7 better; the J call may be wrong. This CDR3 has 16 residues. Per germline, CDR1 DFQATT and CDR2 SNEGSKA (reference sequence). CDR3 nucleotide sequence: TGCAGTGCTCCCAACTTTGGGCTAGCGGGCCGCTACGAGCAGTACTTC. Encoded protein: CSAPNFGLAGRYEQYF.

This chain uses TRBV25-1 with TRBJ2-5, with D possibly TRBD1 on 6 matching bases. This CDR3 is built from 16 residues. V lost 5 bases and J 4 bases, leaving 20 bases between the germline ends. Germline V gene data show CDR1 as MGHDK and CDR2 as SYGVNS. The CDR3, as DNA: TGTGCCAGCAGTCCTCCCTCCTTTACAGGGAGAGAGACCCAGTACTTC. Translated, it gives CASSPPSFTGRETQYF.

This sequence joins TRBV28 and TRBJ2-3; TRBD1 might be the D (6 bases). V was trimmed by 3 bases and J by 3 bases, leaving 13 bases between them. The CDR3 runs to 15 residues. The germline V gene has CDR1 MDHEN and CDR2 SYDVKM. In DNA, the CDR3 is TGTGCCAGCAGTTTCCGCCAACAGGGTACAGATACGCAGTATTTT. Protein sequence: CASSFRQQGTDTQYF.

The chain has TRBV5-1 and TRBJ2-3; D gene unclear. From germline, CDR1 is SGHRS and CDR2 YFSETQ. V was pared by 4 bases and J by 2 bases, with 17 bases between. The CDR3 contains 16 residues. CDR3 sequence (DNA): TGCGCCAGCAGCCCCCCCCGGACCTTATTCACAGATACGCAGTATTTT. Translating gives CASSPPRTLFTDTQYF.

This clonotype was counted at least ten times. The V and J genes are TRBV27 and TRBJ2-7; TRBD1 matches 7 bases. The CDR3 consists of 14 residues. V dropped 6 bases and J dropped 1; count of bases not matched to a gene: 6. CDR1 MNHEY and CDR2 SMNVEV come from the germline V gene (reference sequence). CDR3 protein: CASRRQGSSYEQYF. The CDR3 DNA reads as TGTGCCAGCAGACGACAGGGTAGTTCCTACGAGCAGTACTTC.

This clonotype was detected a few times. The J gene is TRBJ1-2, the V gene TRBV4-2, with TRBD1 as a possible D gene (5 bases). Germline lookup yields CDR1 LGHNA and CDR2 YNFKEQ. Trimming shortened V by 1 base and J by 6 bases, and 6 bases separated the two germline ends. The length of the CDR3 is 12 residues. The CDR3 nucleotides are TGTGCCAGCAGCCAAGCACAGGATGGCTACACCTTC. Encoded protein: CASSQAQDGYTF.

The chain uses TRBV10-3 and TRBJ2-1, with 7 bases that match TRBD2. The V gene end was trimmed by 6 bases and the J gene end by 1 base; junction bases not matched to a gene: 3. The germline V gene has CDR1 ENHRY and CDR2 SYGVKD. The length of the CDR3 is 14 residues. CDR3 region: CAIRERDSYNEQFF. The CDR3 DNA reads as TGTGCCATCAGGGAGCGGGATTCCTACAATGAGCAGTTCTTC.

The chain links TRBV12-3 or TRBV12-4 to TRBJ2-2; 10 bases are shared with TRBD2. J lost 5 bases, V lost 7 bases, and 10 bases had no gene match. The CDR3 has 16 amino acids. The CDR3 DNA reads TGTGCCAGCAAACCAGCAGGGACTAGCGCGACCGGGGAGCTGTTTTTT. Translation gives CASKPAGTSATGELFF.